The clone carrying this T cell receptor beta chain has just one count. This specimen comes from a study of cytomegalovirus exposure and HLA in healthy donors. Primers: 60 Vbeta forward and 13 Jbeta reverse. Produced via immunoSEQ multiplex PCR; TCRdb's table is partial and in-frame only. The sample has around 150,000 clones; over 70% are singletons. The ends were cut back, 0 bases at V and 4 bases at J, with 12 bases in the middle. Germline V gene data show CDR1 as GTSNPN and CDR2 as SVGIG (reference sequence). The CDR3 consists of 14 residues. This clonotype was obtained from a woman between 35 and 50 years old in good health and CMV-seronegative. This chain uses TRBV30 with TRBJ1-2; tentatively, D is TRBD1 (6 bases). Sequenced sample: PBMCs. The CDR3 is CAWSVPGQLYGYTF. The CDR3 DNA sequence: TGTGCCTGGAGTGTACCCGGACAGCTCTATGGCTACACCTTC.